The clone carrying this T cell receptor (beta chain) was detected only a few times. Its specificity is not known. This specimen includes other DNA sequences encoding the same CDR3. The sample originates from a study of CD8+ T cells in alopecia areata. Following extraction, RNA underwent reverse transcription to cDNA, which served as the sequencing template. This table comes from immunoSEQ multiplex PCR, and its TCRdb copy is limited to in-frame clones, with some not included. The table has around 210,000 clones, roughly three fifths seen once. Sorting of CD4+ and CD8+ T cells was performed on PBMCs. Whole-study findings and limits: Higher clonality and more expanded CD8+ clones appeared in lesional than normal scalp.

V lost 4 bases to trimming and J lost 4 bases, with 4 bases between them. The V gene's germline CDR1 is SQVTM and CDR2 ANQGSEA. This CDR3 contains 11 residues. V gene TRBV29-1 combines with J gene TRBJ2-2; D is uncertain. The sequence derives from a human donor in good health. Sequencing input: CD8+ T cells sorted from blood. As DNA, the CDR3 is TGCAGCGTTGCCGGCACCGGGGAGCTGTTTTTT. This sequence encodes CSVAGTGELFF.